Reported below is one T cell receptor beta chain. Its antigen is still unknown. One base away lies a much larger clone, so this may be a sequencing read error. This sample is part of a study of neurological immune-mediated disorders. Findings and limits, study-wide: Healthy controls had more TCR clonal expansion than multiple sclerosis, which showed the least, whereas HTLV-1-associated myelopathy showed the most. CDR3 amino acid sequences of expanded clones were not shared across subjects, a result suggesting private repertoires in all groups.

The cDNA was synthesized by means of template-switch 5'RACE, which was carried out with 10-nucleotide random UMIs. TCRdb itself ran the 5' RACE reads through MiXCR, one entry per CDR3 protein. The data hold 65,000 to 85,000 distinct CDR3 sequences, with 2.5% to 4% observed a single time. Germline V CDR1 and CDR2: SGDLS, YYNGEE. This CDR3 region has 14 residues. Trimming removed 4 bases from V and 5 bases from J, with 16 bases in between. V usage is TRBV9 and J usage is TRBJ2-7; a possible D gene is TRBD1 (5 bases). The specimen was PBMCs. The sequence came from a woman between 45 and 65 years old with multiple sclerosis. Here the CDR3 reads CASSHRALRDEQYF. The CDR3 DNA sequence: TGTGCCAGCAGCCACCGAGCGCTCAGGGACGAGCAGTACTTC.